This T cell receptor beta chain was captured by sequencing in a study of T cells in localized non-small cell lung cancer. Study results and limitations: Uninvolved neighboring lung showed the greatest T cell clonality, exceeding tumor. Overall survival was longer when the density of T cells in the blood was higher. Only one tumor region was sequenced, so heterogeneity remains possible. In adjacent lung appeared a median 57 of the top 100 tumor clones.

This CDR3 spans 15 amino acids. The V gene's germline CDR1 is MNHNS and CDR2 SASEGT. V lost 4 bases and J lost 4; bases outside the gene matches: 7. Clones were sequenced by immunoSEQ multiplex PCR, and TCRdb holds only the in-frame ones, with some missing. In the table there are tens of thousands of clones, about 76% of which are singletons. Concerning this clone itself: Its antigen is undetermined.

The source of this sequence is a woman aged 35 to 70 with stage II squamous cell lung carcinoma. The sequencing here drew on PBMCs, taken before any cancer treatment. The V and J genes are TRBV6-1 and TRBJ1-5, with 7 bases aligning to TRBD1. Here the CDR3 DNA reads TGTGCCAGCAGTGGGGACAGACTCACTAATCAGCCCCAGCATTTT. As protein: CASSGDRLTNQPQHF.